This is a list of T cell receptor beta chains from one sample in a study of chemoradiotherapy in HPV16-positive cancers. The method was immunoSEQ multiplex PCR; TCRdb's version includes in-frame clones alone and lacks a portion of them. The table includes about 7,600 clones, around 83% detected once. The starting material was blood, obtained from a patient who underwent chemoradiotherapy. The receptors stem from a human donor with HPV-associated anogenital cancer. Each CDR3 is given with its conserved first and last residue. D genes are given only for firm matches. A clone size is listed for some rows: how often the clone was seen (once, few, many), or a class if it is expanded.

j_call d_call v_call clone_size cdr3_aa cdr3_nt
TRBJ2-2 TRBD2 TRBV27 . CASSPGTSGVTGELFF TGTGCCAGCAGTCCAGGGACTAGCGGGGTTACCGGGGAGCTGTTTTTT
TRBJ2-7 . TRBV2 . CASHNSRTDYEQYF TGTGCCAGCCATAACAGCCGGACGGACTACGAGCAGTACTTC
TRBJ1-2 . TRBV28 . CASNQRGGGSGYTF TGTGCCAGCAATCAACGCGGGGGAGGGAGTGGCTACACCTTC
TRBJ1-5 . TRBV2 . CASSLNRASNQPQHF TGTGCCAGCAGCCTAAACAGGGCAAGCAATCAGCCCCAGCATTTT
TRBJ2-3 TRBD1 TRBV19 . CASSIATGGSSTDTQYF TGTGCCAGTAGTATAGCAACAGGGGGCTCTAGCACAGATACGCAGTATTTT
TRBJ2-1 . TRBV6-1 . CASRGDGVNEQFF TGTGCCAGCAGGGGGGACGGGGTCAATGAGCAGTTCTTC
TRBJ1-1 . TRBV9 once CASSVGGSEMNTEAFF TGTGCCAGCAGCGTAGGTGGTTCGGAAATGAACACTGAAGCTTTCTTT
TRBJ2-7 . TRBV6-6 few CASSLDGYEQYF TGTGCCAGCAGCCTCGACGGGTACGAGCAGTACTTC
TRBJ1-4 . TRBV7-9 . CASSPDTNEKLFF TGTGCCAGCAGCCCTGACACAAATGAAAAACTGTTTTTT
TRBJ1-1 TRBD1 TRBV27 . CASTLRTGFEAFF TGTGCCAGCACCCTACGGACAGGGTTTGAAGCTTTCTTT
TRBJ1-1 TRBD1 TRBV7-9 . CAIGTERNTEAFF TGTGCCATCGGGACAGAGAGGAACACTGAAGCTTTCTTT
TRBJ2-7 . TRBV6-6 . CASSSRDLVGAEQYF TGTGCCAGCAGCTCCAGGGACCTCGTTGGGGCCGAGCAGTACTTC
TRBJ1-2 . TRBV6-5 few CASRMIAGYGYTF TGTGCCAGCCGGATGATTGCGGGCTATGGCTACACCTTC
TRBJ2-5 TRBD1 TRBV5-6 . CASSLRDRGIWHQETQYF TGTGCCAGCAGCCTCCGGGACAGGGGCATATGGCACCAAGAGACCCAGTACTTC
TRBJ1-5 . TRBV4-2 few CASSPQGVMGQPQHF TGTGCCAGCAGCCCACAGGGAGTGATGGGGCAGCCCCAGCATTTT
TRBJ2-2 TRBD2 TRBV7-3 . CASSLGLAGGTGELFF TGTGCCAGCAGCCTAGGACTAGCGGGGGGCACCGGGGAGCTGTTTTTT
TRBJ2-1 . TRBV9 . CASSATTGYSYNEQFF TGTGCCAGCAGCGCCACTACAGGATACTCCTACAATGAGCAGTTCTTC
TRBJ2-1 . TRBV27 . CASSLPDSYNEQFF TGTGCCAGCAGTTTACCGGACTCCTACAATGAGCAGTTCTTC
TRBJ2-1 TRBD2 TRBV6-1 . CASSEAYRGGNNEQFF TGTGCCAGCAGTGAAGCTTACCGGGGGGGAAACAATGAGCAGTTCTTC
TRBJ1-2 . TRBV20-1 few CSAELADGYTF TGCAGTGCTGAGTTGGCGGATGGCTACACCTTC
TRBJ1-5 . TRBV27 . CASSLQGQDQPQHF TGTGCCAGCAGTTTACAGGGGCAAGATCAGCCCCAGCATTTT
TRBJ2-6 . TRBV28 few CASSLWGSSGANVLTF TGTGCCAGCAGTTTATGGGGCAGCTCTGGGGCCAACGTCCTGACTTTC
TRBJ1-2 TRBD1 TRBV28 once CASRPGGLGQVTYGYTF TGTGCCAGCAGGCCCGGGGGTTTGGGACAGGTTACCTATGGCTACACCTTC
TRBJ2-7 . TRBV6-1 . CASSVAVEQYF TGTGCCAGCAGTGTGGCCGTCGAGCAGTACTTC
TRBJ2-3 TRBD2 TRBV27 . CASSRRTSPGDTQYF TGTGCCAGCAGCCGAAGGACTAGCCCTGGGGATACGCAGTATTTT
TRBJ2-1 TRBD1 TRBV14 . CASSQADRVYNEQFF TGTGCCAGCAGCCAAGCGGACAGGGTCTACAATGAGCAGTTCTTC
TRBJ2-2 TRBD1 TRBV6-6 . CASSGPDRAELF TGTGCCAGCAGTGGGCCAGACAGGGCGGAACTATTT
TRBJ1-2 . TRBV5-6 . CASSLPVGGYTF TGTGCCAGCAGCCTGCCAGTCGGGGGCTACACCTTC